The source of this TCR beta chain is a study of control samples from healthy donors and cancer patients (dated by TCRdb to 2019 to 2021). CDR3 length: 12 amino acids, cysteine to phenylalanine. Kept here is only the CDR3 DNA, which spans 36 bases and is read in frame from base 1. Per the germline V gene (reference sequence), GTSNPN is the CDR1 and SVGIG is the CDR2. V is pruned by 5 bases and J by 1 base, leaving 1 base of the junction without a gene match. Receptor libraries were prepared by the immunoSEQ multiplex PCR assay. TCRdb took over this immuneACCESS table, retaining in-frame rearrangements with V and J assigned. Such tables are incomplete; in checked studies, under half of the missing clones stem from an unresolved V gene, and the remainder is unexplained. The sample data list about 230,000 clones, and approximately 80% of these were observed just once. The ten largest clones capture 13% of the sample.

Of note for this clone: Its antigen remains undetermined. No base-level quality is on record; no much larger clone is a single base apart.

The source of this sequence is a woman in her fifties or sixties with lung cancer. The sequenced sample was PBMCs. The chain couples TRBV30 to TRBJ1-1; a stretch of 7 junction bases matches TRBD1. Here the CDR3 is given as CAWGQANTEAFF. The nucleotide sequence reads as follows: TGTGCCTGGGGACAGGCGAACACTGAAGCTTTCTTT.